These 29 T cell receptor beta chains originate from one sample sequenced in a study of OX40 agonist ivuxolimab in advanced cancers. The repertoire was sequenced with immunoSEQ multiplex PCR; TCRdb's copy has only in-frame clones and lacks some. The table lists tens of thousands of clones, about 78% of them singletons. Material: CD4+ or CD8+ T cells sorted from blood, obtained in a trial of the OX40 agonist ivuxolimab. The origin of the receptors is an adult with an advanced solid tumor such as melanoma, head and neck, liver or kidney cancer.

The sample holds a few counts of this clone. The rearrangement links TRBV7-9 to TRBJ2-6; D unclear. V lost 0 bases and J lost 2, with 5 bases in between. This CDR3 has 15 residues. The germline V gene has CDR1 SEHNR and CDR2 FQNEAQ (reference sequence). DNA of the CDR3: TGTGCCAGCAGCTTAGCTCCCGCTGGGGCCAACGTCCTGACTTTC. Protein product: CASSLAPAGANVLTF.

The chain combines TRBV5-4 with TRBJ1-3, with no clear D. The CDR3 has 15 amino acids. CDR1 is SGHNT, CDR2 YYREEE, per germline (reference sequence). With 4 bases removed from V and 0 bases from J, the gap between germline ends came to 11 bases. The CDR3 protein is CASSPAGSSGNTIYF. In DNA form, the CDR3 reads TGTGCCAGCAGCCCGGCGGGAAGCTCTGGAAACACCATATATTTT.

The chain has TRBV30 and TRBJ1-4; D might be TRBD1 (6 bases). V was trimmed by 7 bases and J by 8 bases, leaving 14 bases between them. Germline V gene lookup returns CDR1 GTSNPN and CDR2 SVGIG (reference sequence). The CDR3 contains 12 residues. CDR3 in amino acids: CASTGHSEKLFF. DNA of the CDR3: TGTGCCTCAACAGGGCACTCGGAAAAACTGTTTTTT.

As to this clone: Other DNA sequences in the sample encode the same CDR3. The chain recombines TRBV5-1 with TRBJ1-2; D is possibly TRBD1 (5 bases). V was pared by 0 bases and J by 4 bases, with 10 bases between. Germline values: CDR1 SGHRS, CDR2 YFSETQ. This CDR3 is 14 amino acids long. The CDR3 DNA sequence: TGCGCCAGCAGCTTGGAGGGGACCTCCTATGGCTACACCTTC. It codes for CASSLEGTSYGYTF.

This clone came up a few times. The chain carries TRBV14 and TRBJ2-1; no clear D gene. Germline CDR1 is SGHDN and CDR2 is FVKESK. The V gene lost 6 bases and the J gene lost 0 bases, with 9 bases spanning the gap. The CDR3 runs to 14 residues. CDR3 sequence: CASRRSGSYNEQFF. CDR3 nucleotides: TGTGCCAGCAGAAGGTCAGGCTCCTACAATGAGCAGTTCTTC.

J is TRBJ1-6 and V is TRBV2; the D gene is possibly TRBD1 (6 bases). Trimming left V 8 bases short and J 7 bases short, with 18 bases between. Germline CDR1 is SNHLY and CDR2 is FYNNEI. This CDR3 contains 15 residues. CDR3 nucleotides: TGTGCCAGCGGGGGGGCAGGCCGTAGGAATTCACCCCTCCACTTT. It yields the protein CASGGAGRRNSPLHF.

This chain connects TRBV7-2 to TRBJ2-7; 7 bases fit TRBD1. The V segment lost 3 bases and the J segment 6 bases; nucleotides outside the gene matches: 2. Germline V CDR1 and CDR2: SGHTA, FQGNSA. This CDR3 region has 12 residues. The CDR3 bases are TGTGCCAGCAGCTTCTACAGGGGCGAGCAGTACTTC. Protein: CASSFYRGEQYF.

The table lists this clone with a few counts. V and J are TRBV7-8 and TRBJ2-7; D unresolved. V shed 1 base and J shed 0 bases, with 7 bases lying between them. The CDR3 is made up of 14 amino acids. The germline gives CDR1 SGHVS, CDR2 FQNEAQ. In nucleotides, the CDR3 is TGTGCCAGCAGCTTAGAATTAGGCTCCTACGAGCAGTACTTC. Residues: CASSLELGSYEQYF.

This sequence joins TRBV6-4 and TRBJ2-1, with TRBD2 matching 12 bases. CDR1 MRHNA and CDR2 SNTAGT come from the germline V gene. CDR3 size: 16 residues. V lost 6 bases to trimming and J lost 2 bases; unmatched junction nucleotides: 5. In DNA form, the CDR3 reads TGTGCCAGCAGGGCTAGCGGGGGGGACACCTACAATGAGCAGTTCTTC. Amino acids: CASRASGGDTYNEQFF.

This clone was recorded once. The rearrangement links TRBV28 to TRBJ1-1; no reliable D call. This CDR3 region has 13 residues. Germline V gives CDR1 MDHEN, CDR2 SYDVKM. Trimming left V 3 bases short and J 3 bases short, with 8 bases between. DNA of the CDR3: TGTGCCAGCAGTTTTGGACGGTACACTGAAGCTTTCTTT. It is translated as CASSFGRYTEAFF.

The V and J genes are TRBV6-5 and TRBJ1-1; tentative D call: TRBD1 (5 bases). The germline gives CDR1 MNHEY, CDR2 SVGAGI. The CDR3 has 14 residues. Trimming removed 6 bases at V and 2 bases at J, with 13 bases between. The DNA for the CDR3 is TGTGCCAGCAGCCGGGACGGGAAAAACACTGAAGCTTTCTTT. Translated: CASSRDGKNTEAFF.

The V and J genes are TRBV7-8 and TRBJ1-1; 9 nucleotides line up with TRBD1. CDR3 length equals 15 residues. Looked up from germline, CDR1 is SGHVS and CDR2 is FQNEAQ. V gave up 5 bases and J gave up 1 base; unmatched junction bases: 5. The CDR3 sequence: CASSPGGQGNTEAFF. In DNA, the CDR3 is TGTGCCAGCAGCCCAGGGGGACAGGGGAACACTGAAGCTTTCTTT. The full variable domain, with the rest looked up from reference TRBV7-8 and TRBJ1-1, is GAGVSQSPRYKVAKRGQDVALRCDPISGHVSLFWYQQALGQGPEFLTYFQNEAQLDKSGLPSDRFFAERPEGSVSTLKIQRTQQEDSAVYLCASSPGGQGNTEAFFGQGTRLTVV.

The genes are TRBV6-5 and TRBJ2-7; TRBD2 is a possible D gene (5 bases). Per germline, CDR1 MNHEY and CDR2 SVGAGI. There are 15 residues in the CDR3. V lost 2 bases and J lost 7, with 18 bases in between. The DNA of the CDR3 is TGTGCCAGCAGTTACCGCCCGGGTGGGTCGGGGGAGCAGTACTTC. This translates into CASSYRPGGSGEQYF.

The V gene is TRBV9, the J gene TRBJ2-1; the match to TRBD2 covers 7 bases. Trimming at V came to 0 bases and at J to 5 bases, leaving 11 bases not matched to a gene. There are 17 residues in the CDR3. Looked up from germline, CDR1 is SGDLS and CDR2 is YYNGEE. The CDR3 spells CASSVVGGLGPHNEQFF. Written as DNA, the CDR3 is TGTGCCAGCAGCGTAGTAGGCGGACTAGGACCCCACAATGAGCAGTTCTTC.

By sample fraction, this clone is medium-sized. The chain employs TRBV11-2 and TRBJ1-3; 7 bases map to TRBD1. J gave up 5 bases and V 5 bases, and 3 bases lay outside the gene matches. Germline CDR1 is SGHAT and CDR2 is FQNNGV. The CDR3 consists of 13 residues. DNA for the CDR3: TGTGCCAGCAGCCCGACAGGGAGAAACACCATATATTTT. It specifies CASSPTGRNTIYF. The full variable domain, rest sourced from reference TRBV11-2 and TRBJ1-3, is EAGVAQSPRYKIIEKRQSVAFWCNPISGHATLYWYQQILGQGPKLLIQFQNNGVVDDSQLPKDRFSAERLKGVDSTLKIQPAKLEDSAVYLCASSPTGRNTIYFGEGSWLTVV.

The rearrangement links TRBV2 to TRBJ2-2; D gene unclear. V dropped 4 bases and J dropped 4 bases, with 13 bases sitting between them. Germline values: CDR1 SNHLY, CDR2 FYNNEI. The CDR3 spans 15 residues. This CDR3 reads CASSGDTHRTGELFF. The CDR3 DNA reads as TGTGCCAGCAGTGGTGACACCCACCGCACCGGGGAGCTGTTTTTT.

V is TRBV19 and J is TRBJ1-2; 11 bases line up with TRBD1. J gave up 4 bases and V 4 bases, and 11 bases lay outside the gene matches. The CDR3 is made up of 17 amino acids. Germline values: CDR1 LNHDA, CDR2 SQIVND (reference sequence). CDR3 in amino acids: CASSRGQGDSSGYGYTF. CDR3 coding DNA: TGTGCCAGTAGTAGGGGACAGGGGGATTCTTCAGGCTATGGCTACACCTTC.

This chain uses TRBV7-2 with TRBJ2-1, with D tentatively TRBD1 or TRBD2 (5 bases each). Trimming took off 4 bases at V and 7 bases at J, with 17 bases between the two ends. The CDR3 is 15 residues long. The germline gives CDR1 SGHTA, CDR2 FQGNSA. CDR3 nucleotide sequence: TGTGCCAGCAGCTATCGAGGGGTGGGTATGAATGAGCAGTTCTTC. Translating it yields CASSYRGVGMNEQFF.

This rearrangement joins TRBV18 to TRBJ1-1; D remains unclear. Germline V CDR1 and CDR2: KGHSH, LQKENI. The CDR3 runs 16 residues. V was cut by 0 bases and J by 1 base, with 12 bases left in between. The CDR3 spells CASSPPREVGNTEAFF. CDR3 bases: TGTGCCAGCTCACCACCGCGGGAGGTTGGGAACACTGAAGCTTTCTTT.

This clone was seen a few times. The genes are TRBV19 and TRBJ1-2, with TRBD1 matching 9 bases. The CDR3 is 12 residues long. J was trimmed by 2 bases and V by 10 bases; bases with no gene match: 2. Germline V gene data show CDR1 as LNHDA and CDR2 as SQIVND (reference sequence). CDR3 coding DNA: TGTGCCACCGGGACAGGGAACTATGGCTACACCTTC. Translated, it gives CATGTGNYGYTF.

A note on this clone: A junction end diverges from the germline sequence, so it may reflect a read error. This chain joins TRBV28 and TRBJ1-4; D not resolved. Per germline, CDR1 MDHEN and CDR2 SYDVKM. The CDR3 covers 17 residues. Written as DNA, the CDR3 is TGTACCAGCAGTTTAAGGTCGGGTATGTCCCGTAATGAAAAACTGTTTTTT. It codes for CTSSLRSGMSRNEKLFF. The variable domain in full, completed from reference TRBV28 and TRBJ1-4, reads DVKVTQSSRYLVKRTGEKVFLECVQDMDHENMFWYRQDPGLGLRLIYFSYDVKMKEKGDIPEGYSVSREKKERFSLILESASTNQTSMYLCTSSLRSGMSRNEKLFFGSGTQLSVL.

The chain recombines TRBV9 with TRBJ2-3, with TRBD1 matching 11 bases. J lost 0 bases, V lost 0 bases, and 3 bases had no gene match. Germline CDR1 is SGDLS and CDR2 is YYNGEE. CDR3 length equals 17 residues. CDR3 DNA: TGTGCCAGCAGCGTAGGGGACAGGGGGGTCAGCACAGATACGCAGTATTTT. Translation: CASSVGDRGVSTDTQYF.

The V call is TRBV7-2, the J call TRBJ1-4; D is unclear. The CDR3 runs to 17 residues. CDR1 and CDR2 from the germline V gene are SGHTA and FQGNSA. V was trimmed by 0 bases and J by 0 bases, leaving 11 bases between them. CDR3 in amino acids: CASSLASLFSTNEKLFF. The CDR3 DNA is TGTGCCAGCAGCTTAGCATCCTTGTTCTCAACTAATGAAAAACTGTTTTTT.

This clone was recorded once. The chain has TRBV4-1 and TRBJ2-5; 7 bases match TRBD1. Germline lookup yields CDR1 MGHRA and CDR2 YSYEKL. The CDR3 has 15 residues. Trimming cost V 6 bases and J 0 bases; bases outside gene matches: 7. The CDR3 loop is CASSRPDRDQETQYF. For the CDR3, the DNA is TGCGCCAGCAGTCGACCCGACAGGGACCAAGAGACCCAGTACTTC.

The chain carries TRBV6-5 and TRBJ2-1; no clear D. The length of the CDR3 is 11 residues. The V end lost 7 bases, the J end lost 3 bases, and 4 bases lay between the germline ends. Germline loops: CDR1 MNHEY, CDR2 SVGAGI. Here the CDR3 reads CASTHYNEQFF. In DNA form, the CDR3 reads TGTGCCAGCACCCACTACAATGAGCAGTTCTTC.

The rearrangement uses TRBV10-2 and TRBJ2-7; 9 nucleotides match TRBD2. This CDR3 is 17 amino acids long. With V trimmed by 0 bases and J by 3 bases, 9 bases remained unmatched. Germline CDR1 reads WSHSY; CDR2 reads SAAADI. The CDR3 is CASSESSPGLASYEQYF. CDR3 sequence (DNA): TGCGCCAGCAGTGAGTCGTCCCCTGGACTAGCGAGCTACGAGCAGTACTTC.

The V gene is TRBV5-1, the J gene TRBJ1-4, with 7 bases lining up with TRBD1. V shed 0 bases and J 8 bases; nucleotides not matched to a gene: 7. Germline V gene data show CDR1 as SGHRS and CDR2 as YFSETQ. The CDR3 contains 15 residues. The DNA of the CDR3 is TGCGCCAGCAGCTTGGAGGGGGCAGGGGAAGAAAAACTGTTTTTT. This codes for CASSLEGAGEEKLFF.

CDR3 in DNA: TGTGCCAGCAGCCAGGGGGGAAGCACAGATACGCAGTATTTT. The encoded protein is CASSQGGSTDTQYF. The V call is TRBV14, the J call TRBJ2-3; a weak D match, TRBD2 (6 bases). CDR3 length: 14 amino acids. The V gene's germline CDR1 is SGHDN and CDR2 FVKESK. The V end lost 3 bases, the J end lost 0 bases, and 7 bases lay between the germline ends.

This clone is classed as medium-sized. This chain connects TRBV2 to TRBJ1-5; D not certain. CDR1 and CDR2 (germline): SNHLY, FYNNEI. The CDR3 extends over 16 amino acids. V lost 2 bases and J 5 bases, leaving 16 bases between the germline ends. As DNA, the CDR3 is TGTGCCAGCAGTGAACAGGCTAGTCGGCACGATCAGCCCCAGCATTTT. Protein: CASSEQASRHDQPQHF. The entire variable domain, with the rest obtained from reference TRBV2 and TRBJ1-5, is as follows: EPEVTQTPSHQVTQMGQEVILRCVPISNHLYFYWYRQILGQKVEFLVSFYNNEISEKSEIFDDQFSVERPDGSNFTLKIRSTKLEDSAMYFCASSEQASRHDQPQHFGDGTRLSIL.